This T cell receptor beta chain was sequenced during a study of shared clonotypes between healthy human individuals. Notes on the study in general: Lower generation probabilities were found for non-shared clonotypes than for those shared by all four donors.

The CDR3 is made up of 15 amino acids. The trim removed 5 bases at V and 7 bases at J, leaving 11 bases unmatched. The germline V gene has CDR1 SEHNR and CDR2 FQNEAQ (reference sequence). In the original workflow: Junction-only immunoSEQ sequences carried no quality scores, so filtering differed. The table came from immunoSEQ multiplex PCR; TCRdb's copy has only in-frame clones and leaves some out. Clonal size and the V and J genes are those of that table, whereas D and trimming came from the DNA. The data contain about 2.1 million clones, around 93% of them singletons. This clone is a singleton in its sample. What it binds is not known. Naive CD8 cells were CD45RO-negative, positively selected for CCR7, excluding terminally differentiated effector memory CD45RA+ cells.

The sample was naive CD8+ T cells from PBMCs. This clonotype originated in a man aged 18-30 years in good health. Some clones in this sample may be carry-over from other donors' samples. The chain uses TRBV7-9 and TRBJ2-7, with 10 nucleotides matching TRBD2. In nucleotides, the CDR3 is TGTGCCAGCAGCCGCGTGGTAGCGGGAGGCTGGGAGCAGTACTTC. It codes for CASSRVVAGGWEQYF.